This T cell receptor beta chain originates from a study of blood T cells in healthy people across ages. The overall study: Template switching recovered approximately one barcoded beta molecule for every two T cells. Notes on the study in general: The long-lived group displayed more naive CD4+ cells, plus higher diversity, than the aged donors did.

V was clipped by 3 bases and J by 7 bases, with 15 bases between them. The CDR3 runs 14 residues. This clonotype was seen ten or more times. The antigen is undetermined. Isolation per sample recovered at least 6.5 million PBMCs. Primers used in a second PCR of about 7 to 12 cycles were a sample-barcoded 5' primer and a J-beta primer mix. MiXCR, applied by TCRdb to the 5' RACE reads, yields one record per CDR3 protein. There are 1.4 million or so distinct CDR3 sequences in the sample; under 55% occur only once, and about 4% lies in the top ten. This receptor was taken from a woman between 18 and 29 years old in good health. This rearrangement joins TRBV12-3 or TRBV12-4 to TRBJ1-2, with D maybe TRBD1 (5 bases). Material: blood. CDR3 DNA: TGTGCCAGCAGTTTTCGGGACGGAGGTCGTGGCTACACCTTC. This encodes CASSFRDGGRGYTF.